Presented here are 14 T cell receptor beta chains from one specimen sequenced in a study of CD8 T cells in Susac syndrome (dated by TCRdb to about 2019). The library was prepared using the immunoSEQ multiplex PCR assay. RNA was extracted using the RNeasy kit, and roughly 0.5 to 1 microgram was reverse transcribed with random hexamers. Through fastp at Q25 and MiXCR, TCRdb rebuilt clones from the public reads, retaining in-frame beta chains. Rows matching on CDR3 protein sequence are summarized as one entry with the most common DNA and genes. For this sample the table gives roughly 120,000 distinct CDR3 sequences, of which about 96% were detected only once. Roughly 0.096% of the sample lies in the top ten. The sequenced sample consisted of CD4+ T cells from PBMCs. The receptors here all came from a human donor in good health.

J is TRBJ2-7 and V is TRBV5-1, with D possibly TRBD1 on 6 matching bases. Between the trimmed V and J ends, which lost 5 bases and 3 bases, there was a span of 21 bases. CDR1 is SGHRS and CDR2 is YFSETQ in the germline V gene. The CDR3 runs to 16 residues. The CDR3: CASSFRPLGQRYEQYF. DNA of the CDR3: TGCGCCAGCAGTTTTCGCCCCCTTGGACAGCGCTACGAGCAGTACTTC. The entire variable domain, with the rest obtained from reference TRBV5-1 and TRBJ2-7, is as follows: KAGVTQTPRYLIKTRGQQVTLSCSPISGHRSVSWYQQTPGQGLQFLFEYFSETQRNKGNFPGRFSGRQFSNSRSEMNVSTLELGDSALYLCASSFRPLGQRYEQYFGPGTRLTVT.

This rearrangement joins TRBV4-3 to TRBJ1-2, with D unclear. CDR1 and CDR2 from the germline V gene are LGHNA and YSLEER. V lost 0 bases to trimming and J lost 8 bases, with 10 bases between them. This CDR3 has 13 amino acids. The CDR3 spells CASSQDLLTGYTF. The CDR3 nucleotides read TGCGCCAGCAGCCAAGATCTCCTAACAGGCTACACCTTC.

The chain is built from TRBV6-5 and TRBJ2-5; D call uncertain. The V gene's germline CDR1 is MNHEY and CDR2 SVGAGI. V lost 0 bases and J lost 5, with 7 bases in between. The CDR3 is 13 amino acids. This chain's CDR3 is CASSYSIEETQYF. The CDR3 DNA sequence: TGTGCCAGCAGTTACTCGATTGAGGAGACCCAGTACTTC.

This chain links TRBV29-1 with TRBJ2-7; weak D call: TRBD1 (5 bases). V was clipped by 6 bases and J by 2 bases, with 23 bases between them. CDR1 SQVTM and CDR2 ANQGSEA come from the germline V gene. The CDR3 spans 16 residues. The CDR3 spells CSVELRGTEGAYEQYF. CDR3 coding DNA: TGCAGCGTAGAACTAAGGGGAACCGAAGGGGCCTACGAGCAGTACTTC.

The chain recombines TRBV30 with TRBJ2-7, with 8 bases that match TRBD1. CDR1 and CDR2 from the germline V gene are GTSNPN and SVGIG (reference sequence). Trimming at V came to 3 bases and at J to 3 bases, leaving 7 bases not matched to a gene. The CDR3 is 14 residues long. CDR3 amino acids: CAWRAQGVLYEQYF. The CDR3 DNA reads TGTGCCTGGAGGGCACAGGGGGTTCTCTACGAGCAGTACTTC.

This rearrangement joins TRBV2 to TRBJ2-6, with no clear D. Trimming cost V 7 bases and J 4 bases, with 11 bases left between them. Germline V gives CDR1 SNHLY, CDR2 FYNNEI. The CDR3 length is 14 residues. CDR3: CASTVHPGANVLTF. Here the CDR3 DNA reads TGTGCCAGCACCGTCCACCCCGGGGCCAACGTCCTGACTTTC.

The chain has TRBV30 and TRBJ2-3; TRBD1 is a possible D gene (6 bases). V dropped 0 bases and J dropped 3 bases, with 7 bases sitting between them. The CDR3 is 13 amino acids. In germline, CDR1 is GTSNPN, CDR2 SVGIG (reference sequence). The CDR3 DNA reads TGTGCCTGGAGTGTACAGGGAACAGATACGCAGTATTTT. Protein: CAWSVQGTDTQYF.

The chain carries TRBV5-1 and TRBJ1-1; D gene uncertain. The CDR3 totals 17 residues. In germline, CDR1 is SGHRS, CDR2 YFSETQ. Trimming cost V 0 bases and J 1 base, with 16 bases left between them. Here the CDR3 DNA reads TGCGCCAGCAGCTTGGATCTTAGCCCTACCTCGAACACTGAAGCTTTCTTT. Protein sequence: CASSLDLSPTSNTEAFF. The whole variable domain, filled in from reference TRBV5-1 and TRBJ1-1, reads KAGVTQTPRYLIKTRGQQVTLSCSPISGHRSVSWYQQTPGQGLQFLFEYFSETQRNKGNFPGRFSGRQFSNSRSEMNVSTLELGDSALYLCASSLDLSPTSNTEAFFGQGTRLTVV.

The chain couples TRBV29-1 to TRBJ1-1; D remains unclear. V was cut by 7 bases and J by 5 bases, with 20 bases left in between. The length of the CDR3 is 14 residues. Germline assignment: CDR1 SQVTM and CDR2 ANQGSEA. The CDR3 DNA reads as TGCAGCGCCCTCCCCCTGGGGAAGGGAACTGAAGCTTTCTTT. Its protein product is CSALPLGKGTEAFF.

This sequence joins TRBV5-6 and TRBJ2-7, with TRBD1 matching over 8 bases. The length of the CDR3 is 13 residues. The V gene's germline CDR1 is SGHDT and CDR2 YYEEEE. After removal of 1 base from V and 7 bases from J, the junction contained 4 bases not matched to a gene. The CDR3 sequence is CASSLQGAEEQYF. CDR3 nucleotide sequence: TGTGCCAGCAGCTTGCAGGGGGCTGAGGAGCAGTACTTC.

The chain employs TRBV3-1 and TRBJ2-6, with D unclear. The CDR3 covers 17 residues. Trimming stripped 3 bases from V and 1 base from J, with 13 bases between. The V gene's germline CDR1 is LGHDT and CDR2 YNNKEL (reference sequence). The CDR3 reads CASSHSALGSGANVLTF. CDR3 bases: TGTGCCAGCAGCCACTCGGCGTTGGGATCTGGGGCCAACGTCCTGACTTTC.

This chain uses TRBV29-1 with TRBJ2-5; a possible D gene is TRBD1 (5 bases). Trimming stripped 6 bases from V and 0 bases from J, with 17 bases between. Per the germline V gene, CDR1 is SQVTM and CDR2 is ANQGSEA. The CDR3 consists of 15 residues. The CDR3 coding sequence is TGCAGCGTAGGAGAATTACAGGTGTACCAAGAGACCCAGTACTTC. It is translated as CSVGELQVYQETQYF.

The chain recombines TRBV29-1 with TRBJ1-5; TRBD1 might be the D (5 bases). This CDR3 is built from 13 residues. V was trimmed by 6 bases and J by 4 bases, leaving 13 bases between them. Germline V gene lookup returns CDR1 SQVTM and CDR2 ANQGSEA. In DNA form, the CDR3 reads TGCAGCGTGGCCTGGGGGACGAATCAGCCCCAGCATTTT. It is translated as CSVAWGTNQPQHF.

The chain has TRBV25-1 and TRBJ1-2; TRBD1 agrees at 9 bases. There are 15 residues in the CDR3. V lost 5 bases to trimming and J lost 2 bases; unmatched junction nucleotides: 6. Per germline, CDR1 MGHDK and CDR2 SYGVNS. The CDR3 sequence: CASSKPGQGNYGYTF. CDR3 nucleotide sequence: TGTGCCAGCAGTAAACCGGGACAGGGAAACTATGGCTACACCTTC.